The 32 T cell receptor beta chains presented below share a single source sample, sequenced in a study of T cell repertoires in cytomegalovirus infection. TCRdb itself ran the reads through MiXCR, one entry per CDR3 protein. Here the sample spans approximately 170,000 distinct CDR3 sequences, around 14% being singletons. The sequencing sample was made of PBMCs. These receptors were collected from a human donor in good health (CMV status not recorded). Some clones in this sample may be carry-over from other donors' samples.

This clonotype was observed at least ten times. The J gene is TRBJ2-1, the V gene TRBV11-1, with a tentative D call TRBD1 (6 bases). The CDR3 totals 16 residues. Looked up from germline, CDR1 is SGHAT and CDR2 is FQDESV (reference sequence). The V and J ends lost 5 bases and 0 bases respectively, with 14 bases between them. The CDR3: CASSPGVTGSYNEQFF. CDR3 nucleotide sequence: TGTGCCAGCAGCCCAGGGGTCACCGGCTCCTACAATGAGCAGTTCTTC. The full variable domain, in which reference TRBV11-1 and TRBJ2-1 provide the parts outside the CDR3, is EAEVAQSPRYKITEKSQAVAFWCDPISGHATLYWYRQILGQGPELLVQFQDESVVDDSQLPKDRFSAERLKGVDSTLKIQPAELGDSAMYLCASSPGVTGSYNEQFFGPGTRLTVL.

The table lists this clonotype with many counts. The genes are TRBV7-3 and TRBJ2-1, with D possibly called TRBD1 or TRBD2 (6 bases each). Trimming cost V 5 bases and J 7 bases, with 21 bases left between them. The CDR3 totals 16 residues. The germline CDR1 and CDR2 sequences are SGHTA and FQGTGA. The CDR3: CASSPRGGGLQNEQFF. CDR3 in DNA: TGTGCCAGCAGCCCACGGGGTGGGGGGCTTCAGAATGAGCAGTTCTTC.

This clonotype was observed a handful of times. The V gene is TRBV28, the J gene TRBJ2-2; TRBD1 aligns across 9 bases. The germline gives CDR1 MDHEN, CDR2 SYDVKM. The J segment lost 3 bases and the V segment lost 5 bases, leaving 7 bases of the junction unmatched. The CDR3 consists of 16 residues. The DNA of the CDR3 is TGTGCCAGCAGTCCACCGACAGGGGGTTACACCGGGGAGCTGTTTTTT. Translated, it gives CASSPPTGGYTGELFF.

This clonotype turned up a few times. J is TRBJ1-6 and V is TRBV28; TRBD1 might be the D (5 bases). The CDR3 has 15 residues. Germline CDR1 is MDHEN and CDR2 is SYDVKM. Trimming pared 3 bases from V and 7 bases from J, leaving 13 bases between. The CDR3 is CASSFSDRENSPLHF. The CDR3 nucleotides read TGTGCCAGCAGTTTTTCAGACAGAGAAAATTCACCCCTCCACTTT.

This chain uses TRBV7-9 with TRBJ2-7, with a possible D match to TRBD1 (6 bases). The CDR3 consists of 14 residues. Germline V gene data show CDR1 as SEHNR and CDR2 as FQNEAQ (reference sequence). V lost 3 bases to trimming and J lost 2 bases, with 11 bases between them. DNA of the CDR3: TGTGCCAGCAGCTTCTGGACAGCAACCTACGAGCAGTACTTC. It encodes CASSFWTATYEQYF.

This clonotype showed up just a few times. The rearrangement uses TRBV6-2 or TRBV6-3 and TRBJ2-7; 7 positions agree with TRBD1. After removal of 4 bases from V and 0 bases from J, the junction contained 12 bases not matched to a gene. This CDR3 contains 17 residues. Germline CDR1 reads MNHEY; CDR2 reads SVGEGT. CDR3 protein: CASSFYLRDSVSYEQYF. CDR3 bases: TGTGCCAGCAGTTTCTATCTCCGGGACAGTGTCTCCTACGAGCAGTACTTC.

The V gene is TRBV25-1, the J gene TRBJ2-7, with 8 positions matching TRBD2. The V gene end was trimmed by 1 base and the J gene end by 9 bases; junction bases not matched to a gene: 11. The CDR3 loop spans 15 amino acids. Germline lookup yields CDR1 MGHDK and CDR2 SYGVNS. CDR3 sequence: CASSESGGRRVWQYF. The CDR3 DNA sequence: TGTGCCAGCAGTGAATCGGGGGGGCGGCGCGTATGGCAGTACTTC.

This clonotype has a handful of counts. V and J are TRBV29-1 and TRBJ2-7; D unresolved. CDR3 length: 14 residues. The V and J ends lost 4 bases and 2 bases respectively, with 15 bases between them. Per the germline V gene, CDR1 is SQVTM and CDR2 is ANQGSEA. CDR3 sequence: CSVGPRHNAYEQYF. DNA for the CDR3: TGCAGCGTTGGGCCGAGACACAATGCCTACGAGCAGTACTTC.

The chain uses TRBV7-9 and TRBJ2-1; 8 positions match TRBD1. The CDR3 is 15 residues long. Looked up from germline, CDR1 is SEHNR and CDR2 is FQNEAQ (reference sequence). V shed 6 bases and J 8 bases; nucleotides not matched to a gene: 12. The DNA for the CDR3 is TGTGCCAGCAGGCTCCCAGGGGGCGCGTACGATGAGCAGTTCTTC. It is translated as CASRLPGGAYDEQFF.

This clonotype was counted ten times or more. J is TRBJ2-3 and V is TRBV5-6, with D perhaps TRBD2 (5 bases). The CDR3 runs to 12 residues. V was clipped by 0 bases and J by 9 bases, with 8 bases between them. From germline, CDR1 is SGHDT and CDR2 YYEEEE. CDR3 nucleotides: TGTGCCAGCAGCTTGGGAGGGAACACGCAGTATTTT. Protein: CASSLGGNTQYF.

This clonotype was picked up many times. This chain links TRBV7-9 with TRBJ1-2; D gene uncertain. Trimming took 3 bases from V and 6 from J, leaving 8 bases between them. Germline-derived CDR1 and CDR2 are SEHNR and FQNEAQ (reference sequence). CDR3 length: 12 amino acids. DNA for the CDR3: TGTGCCAGCAGCTTTACGGTGGATGGCTACACCTTC. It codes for CASSFTVDGYTF. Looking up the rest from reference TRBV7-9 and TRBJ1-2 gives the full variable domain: DTGVSQNPRHKITKRGQNVTFRCDPISEHNRLYWYRQTLGQGPEFLTYFQNEAQLEKSRLLSDRFSAERPKGSFSTLEIQRTEQGDSAMYLCASSFTVDGYTFGSGTRLTVV.

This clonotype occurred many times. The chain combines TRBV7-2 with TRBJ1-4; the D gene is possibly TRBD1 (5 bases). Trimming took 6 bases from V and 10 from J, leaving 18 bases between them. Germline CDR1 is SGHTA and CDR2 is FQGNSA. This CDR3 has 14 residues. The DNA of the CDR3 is TGTGCCAGCAGTTTTCCGGGGACCGTCCGAAAACTGTTTTTT. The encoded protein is CASSFPGTVRKLFF.

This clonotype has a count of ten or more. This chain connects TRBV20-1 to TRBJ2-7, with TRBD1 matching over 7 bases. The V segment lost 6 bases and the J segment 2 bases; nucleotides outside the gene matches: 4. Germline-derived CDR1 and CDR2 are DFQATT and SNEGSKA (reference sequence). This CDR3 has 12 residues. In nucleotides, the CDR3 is TGCAGTGCCCTGGACAGGACCTACGAGCAGTACTTC. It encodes CSALDRTYEQYF.

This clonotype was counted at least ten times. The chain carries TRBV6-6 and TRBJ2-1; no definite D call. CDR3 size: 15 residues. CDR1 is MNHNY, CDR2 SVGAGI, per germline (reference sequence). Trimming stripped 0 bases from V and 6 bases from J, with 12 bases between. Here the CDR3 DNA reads TGTGCCAGCAGTTACTCGTTAGGGAACGGCAATGAGCAGTTCTTC. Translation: CASSYSLGNGNEQFF.

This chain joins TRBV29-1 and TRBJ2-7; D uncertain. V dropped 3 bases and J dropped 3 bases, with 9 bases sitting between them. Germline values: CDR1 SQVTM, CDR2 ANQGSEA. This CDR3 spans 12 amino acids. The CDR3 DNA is TGCAGCGTTGAGAAGATAGTCTACGAGCAGTACTTC. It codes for CSVEKIVYEQYF.

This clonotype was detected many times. The CDR3 sequence is CASSLGSGTPSGVDTQYF. As DNA, the CDR3 is TGTGCCAGCAGCTTAGGTTCCGGGACCCCGTCGGGAGTAGATACGCAGTATTTT. The chain couples TRBV7-8 to TRBJ2-3, with D possibly matching TRBD2 (6 bases). This CDR3 spans 18 amino acids. Trimming cost V 1 base and J 5 bases, with 22 bases left between them. Germline lookup yields CDR1 SGHVS and CDR2 FQNEAQ. The full variable domain, rest sourced from reference TRBV7-8 and TRBJ2-3, is GAGVSQSPRYKVAKRGQDVALRCDPISGHVSLFWYQQALGQGPEFLTYFQNEAQLDKSGLPSDRFFAERPEGSVSTLKIQRTQQEDSAVYLCASSLGSGTPSGVDTQYFGPGTRLTVL.

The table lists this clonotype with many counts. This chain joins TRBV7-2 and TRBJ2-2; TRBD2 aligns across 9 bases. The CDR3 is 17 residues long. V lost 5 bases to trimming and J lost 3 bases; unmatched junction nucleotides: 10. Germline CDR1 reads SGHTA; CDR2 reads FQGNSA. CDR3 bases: TGTGCCAGCAGCCCCTTTTTGGTAGCGGGAGACACCGGGGAGCTGTTTTTT. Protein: CASSPFLVAGDTGELFF.

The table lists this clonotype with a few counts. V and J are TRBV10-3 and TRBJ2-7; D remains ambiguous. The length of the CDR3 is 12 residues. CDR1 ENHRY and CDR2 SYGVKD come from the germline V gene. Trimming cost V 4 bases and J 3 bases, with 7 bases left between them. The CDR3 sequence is CAISGPNYEQYF. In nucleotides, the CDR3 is TGTGCCATCAGTGGCCCGAACTACGAGCAGTACTTC.

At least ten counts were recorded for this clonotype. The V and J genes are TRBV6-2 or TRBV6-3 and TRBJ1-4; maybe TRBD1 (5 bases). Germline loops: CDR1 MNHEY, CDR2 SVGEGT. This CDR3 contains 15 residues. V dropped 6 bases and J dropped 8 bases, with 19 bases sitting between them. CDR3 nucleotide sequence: TGTGCCAGCAGCCCTGGATTCCGCGGGACGGAAAAACTGTTTTTT. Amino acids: CASSPGFRGTEKLFF.

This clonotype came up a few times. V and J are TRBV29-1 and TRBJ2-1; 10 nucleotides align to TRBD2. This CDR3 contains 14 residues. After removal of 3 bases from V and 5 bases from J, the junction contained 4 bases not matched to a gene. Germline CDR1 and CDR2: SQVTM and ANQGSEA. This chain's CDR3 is CSVESGRAHNEQFF. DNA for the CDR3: TGCAGCGTTGAGAGCGGGAGGGCCCACAATGAGCAGTTCTTC.

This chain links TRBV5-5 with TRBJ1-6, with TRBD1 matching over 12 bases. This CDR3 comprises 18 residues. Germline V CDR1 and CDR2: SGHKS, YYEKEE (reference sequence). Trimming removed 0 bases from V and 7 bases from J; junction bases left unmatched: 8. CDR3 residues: CASSLVSGTGGFNSPLHF. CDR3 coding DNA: TGTGCCAGCAGCTTGGTCTCCGGGACAGGGGGCTTCAATTCACCCCTCCACTTT.

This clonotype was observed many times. CDR3 DNA sequence: TGCAGTGCTCCGATCCCTACAGATACGCAGTATTTT. Translating it yields CSAPIPTDTQYF. The chain is built from TRBV20-1 and TRBJ2-3; D is undetermined. This CDR3 contains 12 residues. The germline CDR1 and CDR2 sequences are DFQATT and SNEGSKA (reference sequence). Trimming removed 5 bases at V and 3 bases at J, with 9 bases between.

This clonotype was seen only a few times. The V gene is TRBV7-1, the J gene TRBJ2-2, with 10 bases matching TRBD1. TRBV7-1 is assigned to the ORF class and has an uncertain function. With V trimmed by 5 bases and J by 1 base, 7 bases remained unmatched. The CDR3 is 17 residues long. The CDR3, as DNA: TGTGCCAGCAGCCTTCGACAGGGGGCGCTGAACACCGGGGAGCTGTTTTTT. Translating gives CASSLRQGALNTGELFF.

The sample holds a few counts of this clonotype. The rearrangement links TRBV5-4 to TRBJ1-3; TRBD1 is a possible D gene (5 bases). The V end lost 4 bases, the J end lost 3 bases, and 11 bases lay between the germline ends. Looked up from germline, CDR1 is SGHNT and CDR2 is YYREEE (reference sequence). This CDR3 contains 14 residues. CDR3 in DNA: TGTGCCAGCAGCCCTCAGGGCCTTGGAAACACCATATATTTT. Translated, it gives CASSPQGLGNTIYF.

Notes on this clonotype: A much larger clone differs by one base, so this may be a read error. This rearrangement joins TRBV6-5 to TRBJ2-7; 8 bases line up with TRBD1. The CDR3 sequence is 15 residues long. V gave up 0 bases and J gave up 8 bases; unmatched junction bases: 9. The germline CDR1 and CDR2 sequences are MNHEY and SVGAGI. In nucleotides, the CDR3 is TGTGCCAGCAGTTACTCGGCCCAGGGGGCGCTGCAGCAGTACTTC. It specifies CASSYSAQGALQQYF.

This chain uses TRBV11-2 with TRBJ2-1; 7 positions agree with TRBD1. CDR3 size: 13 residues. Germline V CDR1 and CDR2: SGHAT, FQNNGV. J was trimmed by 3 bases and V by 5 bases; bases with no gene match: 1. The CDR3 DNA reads TGTGCCAGCAGCGGGACAGACTACAATGAGCAGTTCTTC. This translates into CASSGTDYNEQFF.

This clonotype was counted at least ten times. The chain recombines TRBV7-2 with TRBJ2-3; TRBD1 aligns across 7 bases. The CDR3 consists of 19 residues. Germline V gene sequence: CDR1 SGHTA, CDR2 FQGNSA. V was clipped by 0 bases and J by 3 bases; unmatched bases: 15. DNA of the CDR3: TGTGCCAGCAGCTTAGCCGCCGACAGGGTAGGCCGTTGGACAGATACGCAGTATTTT. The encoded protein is CASSLAADRVGRWTDTQYF.

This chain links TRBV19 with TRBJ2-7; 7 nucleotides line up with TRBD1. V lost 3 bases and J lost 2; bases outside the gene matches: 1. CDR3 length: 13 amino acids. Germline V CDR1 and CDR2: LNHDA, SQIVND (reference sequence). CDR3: CASSIDRAYEQYF. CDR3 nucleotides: TGTGCCAGTAGTATTGACAGGGCCTACGAGCAGTACTTC.

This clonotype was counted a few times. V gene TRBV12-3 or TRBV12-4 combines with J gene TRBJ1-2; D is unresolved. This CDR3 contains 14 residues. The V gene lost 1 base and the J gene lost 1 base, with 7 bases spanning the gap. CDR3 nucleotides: TGTGCCAGCAGTTTAGAGGCGGATAACTATGGCTACACCTTC. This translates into CASSLEADNYGYTF.

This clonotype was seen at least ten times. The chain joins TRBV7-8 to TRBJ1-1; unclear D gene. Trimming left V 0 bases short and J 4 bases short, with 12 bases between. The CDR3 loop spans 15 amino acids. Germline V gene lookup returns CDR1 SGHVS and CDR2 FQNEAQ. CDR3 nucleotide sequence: TGTGCCAGCAGCTTAGCGGCCCGGGGTGGCACTGAAGCTTTCTTT. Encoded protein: CASSLAARGGTEAFF.

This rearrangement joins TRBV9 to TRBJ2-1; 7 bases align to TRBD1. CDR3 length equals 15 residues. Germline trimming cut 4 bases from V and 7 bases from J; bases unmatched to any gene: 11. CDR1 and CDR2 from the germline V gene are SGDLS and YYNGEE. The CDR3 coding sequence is TGTGCCAGCAGCATACGAGGGGGCGTTAAGAATGAGCAGTTCTTC. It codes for CASSIRGGVKNEQFF. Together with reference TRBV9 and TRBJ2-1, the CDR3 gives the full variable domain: DSGVTQTPKHLITATGQRVTLRCSPRSGDLSVYWYQQSLDQGLQFLIQYYNGEERAKGNILERFSAQQFPDLHSELNLSSLELGDSALYFCASSIRGGVKNEQFFGPGTRLTVL.

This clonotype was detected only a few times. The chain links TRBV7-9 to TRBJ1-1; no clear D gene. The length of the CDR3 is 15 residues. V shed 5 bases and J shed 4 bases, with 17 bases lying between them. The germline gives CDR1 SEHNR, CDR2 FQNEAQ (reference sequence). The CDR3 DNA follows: TGTGCCAGCAGCCCTGCAGGACCTGGATCCACTGAAGCTTTCTTT. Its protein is CASSPAGPGSTEAFF.